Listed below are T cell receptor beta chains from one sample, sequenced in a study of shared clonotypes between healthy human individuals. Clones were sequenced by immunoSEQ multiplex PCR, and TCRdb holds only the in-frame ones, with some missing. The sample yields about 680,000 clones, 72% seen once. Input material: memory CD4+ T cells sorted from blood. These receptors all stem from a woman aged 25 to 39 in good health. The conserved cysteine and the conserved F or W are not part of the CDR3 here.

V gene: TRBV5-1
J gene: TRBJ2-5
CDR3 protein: ASSFGQGETQY

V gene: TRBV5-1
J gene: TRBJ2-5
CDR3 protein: ASRAGPQETQY

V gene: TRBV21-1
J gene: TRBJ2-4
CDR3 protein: ASSIYRGQLDMNIQY

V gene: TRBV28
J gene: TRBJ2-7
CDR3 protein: ASSFGPGAYEQY

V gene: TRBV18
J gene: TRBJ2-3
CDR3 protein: ASSTGTGVADTQY

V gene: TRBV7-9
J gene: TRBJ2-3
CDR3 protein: ASSNAGGVDTQY

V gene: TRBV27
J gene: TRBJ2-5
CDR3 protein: ASSLTDQETQY

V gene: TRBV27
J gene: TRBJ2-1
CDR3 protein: ASSLGDGKWRNEQF

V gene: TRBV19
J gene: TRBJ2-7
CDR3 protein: ASSPRLAGGLIQTYEQY

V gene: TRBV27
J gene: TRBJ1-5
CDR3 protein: ASSPTGEDQPQH

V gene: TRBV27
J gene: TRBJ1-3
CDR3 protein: ASSFSGQGGIGNTIY

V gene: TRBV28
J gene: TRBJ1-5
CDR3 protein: ASSLWGGTGGQPQH

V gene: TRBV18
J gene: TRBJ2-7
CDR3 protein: ASSPGDRIYEQY

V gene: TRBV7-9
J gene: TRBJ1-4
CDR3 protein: ASSLGGALNEKLF

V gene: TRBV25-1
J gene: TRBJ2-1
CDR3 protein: ASSKDSSSYNEQF

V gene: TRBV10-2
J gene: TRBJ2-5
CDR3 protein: ASGRMVGAGETQY

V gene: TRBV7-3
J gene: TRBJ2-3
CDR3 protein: ASGQGDTQY

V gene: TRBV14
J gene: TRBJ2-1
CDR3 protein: ASSQGGTGRLDEQF

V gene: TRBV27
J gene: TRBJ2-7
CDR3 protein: ASRYSGMLPYEQY

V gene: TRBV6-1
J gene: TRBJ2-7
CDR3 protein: ASGTGPNYEQY

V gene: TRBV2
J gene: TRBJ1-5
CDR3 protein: ASSENPGNAQPQH

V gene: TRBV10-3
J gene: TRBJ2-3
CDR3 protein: AISESTGADTQY

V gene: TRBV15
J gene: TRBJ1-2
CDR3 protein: ATRNGGMDYGYT

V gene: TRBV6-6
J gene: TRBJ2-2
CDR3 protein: ASSYSIVGGDGELF

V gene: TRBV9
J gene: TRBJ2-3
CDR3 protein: ASSVDGGALTDTQY

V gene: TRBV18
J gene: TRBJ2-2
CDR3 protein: ASSRRSSDLKGGELF

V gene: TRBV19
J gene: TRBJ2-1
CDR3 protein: ASSIGVGSLAGNEQF

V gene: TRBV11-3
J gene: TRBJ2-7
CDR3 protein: ASSAGTRENYEQY

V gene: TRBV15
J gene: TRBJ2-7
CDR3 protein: ATSRDGWTGSSREQY

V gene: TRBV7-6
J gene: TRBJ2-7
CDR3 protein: ASSLRTGMNYEQY

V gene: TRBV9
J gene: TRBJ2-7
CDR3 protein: ASSVGLGGLALFNEQY

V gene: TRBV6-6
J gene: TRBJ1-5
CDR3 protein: ASRNRQGPQPQH

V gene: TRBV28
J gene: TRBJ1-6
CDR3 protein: ASSRTPSPLH